This note documents a single T cell receptor beta chain sequence. Its antigen is not known. The CDR3 contains 16 residues. Germline V CDR1 and CDR2: KGHSH, LQKENI. V was pared by 1 base and J by 2 bases, with 12 bases between. The data derive from a study of cytomegalovirus exposure and HLA in healthy donors. Study-level findings and limits: An analysis done earlier found most TCR beta V segments productive about 87% or about 30% of the time. TCR beta chains associated with HLA were, in a later analysis, more clonally expanded than equally common others.

PCR used 60 Vbeta primers and 13 Jbeta primers. Repertoires were generated with immunoSEQ multiplex PCR, while TCRdb's copy carries only in-frame clones and drops some. The table lists some 150,000 clones, less than 80% of them singletons. The gene calls are TRBV18 and TRBJ1-5; maybe TRBD1 (5 bases). Sequenced input: PBMCs. This TCR was sampled from a female donor in good health and CMV-seropositive. The CDR3 bases are TGTGCCAGCTCACCACGGCTAGGGGATCGCAATCAGCCCCAGCATTTT. Its protein is CASSPRLGDRNQPQHF.